These 22 T cell receptor beta chains were all obtained from the same sample, sequenced in a study of cytomegalovirus exposure and HLA in healthy donors. The PCR employed 60 Vbeta primers together with 13 Jbeta primers. Clones were sequenced by immunoSEQ multiplex PCR, and TCRdb holds only the in-frame ones, with some missing. The table gives around 140,000 clones; the top ten clones make up under 2% of it. The sequenced material came from PBMCs. Receptor source: a woman aged 50 to 60 in good health and CMV-seronegative.

The V gene is TRBV23-1, the J gene TRBJ2-5; D may be TRBD1 (5 bases). TRBV23-1 is known as an ORF, though its function is uncertain. V was shortened by 2 bases and J by 3 bases, with 10 bases between the two germline ends. This CDR3 has 14 residues. Written as DNA, the CDR3 is TGCGCCAGCAGTCAACCGAAGGGGAAAGAGACCCAGTACTTC. It encodes CASSQPKGKETQYF.

V is TRBV6-4 and J is TRBJ1-1; D may be TRBD1 (6 bases). Germline values: CDR1 MRHNA, CDR2 SNTAGT. Trimming left V 4 bases short and J 1 base short, with 7 bases between. The CDR3 is made up of 13 amino acids. This CDR3 is CASSVQGNTEAFF. The CDR3 DNA follows: TGTGCCAGCAGTGTACAGGGGAACACTGAAGCTTTCTTT.

CDR3 protein: CATSRDPHGSYEQYF. In nucleotides, the CDR3 is TGTGCCACCAGCAGAGATCCCCACGGTTCCTACGAGCAGTACTTC. The gene calls are TRBV15 and TRBJ2-7; no reliable D call. Trimming shortened V by 0 bases and J by 1 base, and 10 bases separated the two germline ends. The CDR3 is made up of 15 amino acids. Germline V gene sequence: CDR1 LNHNV, CDR2 YYDKDF (reference sequence).

The gene calls are TRBV5-1 and TRBJ1-2, with unresolved D. CDR3 length equals 12 residues. With 3 bases removed from V and 7 bases from J, the gap between germline ends came to 10 bases. In germline, CDR1 is SGHRS, CDR2 YFSETQ. The CDR3 loop is CASSWERGGYTF. The CDR3 coding sequence is TGCGCCAGCAGCTGGGAGCGGGGTGGCTACACCTTC.

J is TRBJ1-4 and V is TRBV28; D may be TRBD1 (6 bases). The V and J ends lost 2 bases and 5 bases respectively, with 9 bases between them. The CDR3 is 14 residues long. Per germline, CDR1 MDHEN and CDR2 SYDVKM. CDR3 sequence reads: CASSLQGFNEKLFF. CDR3 in DNA: TGTGCCAGCAGTTTACAGGGGTTCAATGAAAAACTGTTTTTT.

J is TRBJ1-1 and V is TRBV7-9; 9 nucleotides line up with TRBD1. Germline trimming cut 2 bases from V and 2 bases from J; bases unmatched to any gene: 3. The length of the CDR3 is 15 residues. Per germline, CDR1 SEHNR and CDR2 FQNEAQ (reference sequence). The CDR3 coding sequence is TGTGCCAGCAGCTTATCGACAGGGGGTAACACTGAAGCTTTCTTT. This codes for CASSLSTGGNTEAFF.

The V and J genes are TRBV5-1 and TRBJ1-4; 10 bases agree with TRBD1. J gave up 3 bases and V 3 bases, and 5 bases lay outside the gene matches. Germline loops: CDR1 SGHRS, CDR2 YFSETQ. This CDR3 has 16 amino acids. Here the CDR3 reads CASSYDRGQPNEKLFF. In nucleotides, the CDR3 is TGCGCCAGCAGCTACGACAGGGGGCAGCCTAATGAAAAACTGTTTTTT.

The V call is TRBV30, the J call TRBJ1-3; D gene unclear. Per germline, CDR1 GTSNPN and CDR2 SVGIG (reference sequence). V lost 3 bases to trimming and J lost 0 bases, with 18 bases between them. The CDR3 has 17 amino acids. The DNA for the CDR3 is TGTGCCTGGAGCCCTCCAAACCGGGTCTACTCTGGAAACACCATATATTTT. Protein sequence: CAWSPPNRVYSGNTIYF.

The chain couples TRBV7-6 to TRBJ2-7; 8 nucleotides match TRBD2. The CDR3 is 15 residues long. Germline V gene sequence: CDR1 SGHVS, CDR2 FNYEAQ. Trimming cost V 1 base and J 6 bases; bases outside gene matches: 8. CDR3 sequence: CASSLDFRGGGEQYF. As DNA, the CDR3 is TGTGCCAGCAGCTTAGACTTTCGGGGGGGAGGCGAGCAGTACTTC.

The genes are TRBV28 and TRBJ1-1, with D perhaps matching TRBD1 (6 bases). CDR3 length: 13 amino acids. Germline loops: CDR1 MDHEN, CDR2 SYDVKM. Trimming pared 5 bases from V and 9 bases from J, leaving 16 bases between. CDR3 bases: TGTGCCAGCAGTCCCCAGGCTGGGGGCCAAGCTTTCTTT. Protein sequence: CASSPQAGGQAFF. Looking up the rest from reference TRBV28 and TRBJ1-1 gives the full variable domain: DVKVTQSSRYLVKRTGEKVFLECVQDMDHENMFWYRQDPGLGLRLIYFSYDVKMKEKGDIPEGYSVSREKKERFSLILESASTNQTSMYLCASSPQAGGQAFFGQGTRLTVV.

The chain links TRBV28 to TRBJ1-5, with a possible D match to TRBD1 (6 bases). Germline lookup yields CDR1 MDHEN and CDR2 SYDVKM. Trimming pared 3 bases from V and 7 bases from J, leaving 13 bases between. The CDR3 runs 14 residues. The CDR3 region has the DNA TGTGCCAGCAGTTTGAAAGGGGGTTTCCAGCCCCAGCATTTT. Translating gives CASSLKGGFQPQHF.

J is TRBJ2-7 and V is TRBV5-1, with 9 bases fitting TRBD1. This CDR3 comprises 13 residues. After removal of 4 bases from V and 7 bases from J, the junction contained 6 bases not matched to a gene. Germline CDR1 SGHRS, CDR2 YFSETQ. CDR3 region: CASSPEGQGEQYF. CDR3 nucleotides: TGCGCCAGCAGCCCGGAGGGACAGGGAGAGCAGTACTTC.

The chain employs TRBV9 and TRBJ1-2; 7 nucleotides match TRBD1. Per the germline V gene, CDR1 is SGDLS and CDR2 is YYNGEE. The length of the CDR3 is 18 residues. Trimming at V came to 3 bases and at J to 6 bases, leaving 20 bases not matched to a gene. The CDR3 here is CASSARDYLDRRSDGYTF. CDR3 DNA: TGTGCCAGCAGCGCCCGCGATTACTTGGACAGGAGAAGCGATGGCTACACCTTC.

The chain employs TRBV4-1 and TRBJ2-7; D is unclear. Germline CDR1 and CDR2: MGHRA and YSYEKL. V lost 1 base and J 5 bases, leaving 9 bases between the germline ends. This CDR3 has 13 amino acids. The CDR3 spells CASSQVGQNEQYF. Here the CDR3 DNA reads TGCGCCAGCAGCCAAGTGGGCCAGAACGAGCAGTACTTC.

This rearrangement joins TRBV30 to TRBJ2-1; maybe TRBD2 (5 bases). Trimming removed 2 bases at V and 7 bases at J, with 6 bases between. Germline CDR1 is GTSNPN and CDR2 is SVGIG (reference sequence). The CDR3 covers 11 residues. CDR3 region: CAWSPGNEQFF. In DNA, the CDR3 is TGTGCCTGGAGTCCGGGGAATGAGCAGTTCTTC.

The V call is TRBV5-1, the J call TRBJ1-1, with D uncertain. Deletions cut 7 bases from V and 4 bases from J, with 14 bases between. Germline V gives CDR1 SGHRS, CDR2 YFSETQ. The CDR3 length is 13 residues. This CDR3 reads CASGWEMGTEAFF. CDR3 nucleotide sequence: TGCGCCAGCGGGTGGGAGATGGGCACTGAAGCTTTCTTT.

This chain uses TRBV12-5 with TRBJ2-7, with D possibly matching TRBD2 (7 bases). This CDR3 spans 13 amino acids. Germline CDR1 and CDR2: LGHNT and FRNRAP. Trimming cost V 2 bases and J 5 bases, with 10 bases left between them. CDR3 protein: CASGLWGGNEQYF. The CDR3 coding sequence is TGTGCTAGTGGTTTGTGGGGGGGCAACGAGCAGTACTTC.

The V call is TRBV29-1, the J call TRBJ1-2, with 9 bases fitting TRBD1. Losses at the gene ends were 8 bases for V and 8 bases for J; bases not matched to a gene: 9. The germline V gene has CDR1 SQVTM and CDR2 ANQGSEA. The CDR3 extends over 12 amino acids. In DNA form, the CDR3 reads TGCAGCATATCAACAGGGGGCGAGGGCTACACCTTC. It yields the protein CSISTGGEGYTF.

The chain uses TRBV6-4 and TRBJ2-3; maybe TRBD1 (6 bases). Germline CDR1 reads MRHNA; CDR2 reads SNTAGT. The CDR3 is made up of 18 amino acids. Trimming removed 2 bases at V and 4 bases at J, with 22 bases between. The CDR3 bases are TGTGCCAGCAGTGACGGGGACACCACTGAGGTTATGGCAGATACGCAGTATTTT. Translating gives CASSDGDTTEVMADTQYF.

V gene TRBV2 combines with J gene TRBJ1-5, with D perhaps matching TRBD1 (5 bases). Germline CDR1 and CDR2: SNHLY and FYNNEI. V was pared by 4 bases and J by 1 base, with 14 bases between. There are 16 residues in the CDR3. The CDR3 region is CASSVYRIGSNQPQHF. The CDR3 region has the DNA TGTGCCAGCAGTGTTTACAGGATAGGAAGCAATCAGCCCCAGCATTTT.

This chain links TRBV28 with TRBJ2-1; 8 nucleotides match TRBD2. J gave up 11 bases and V 6 bases, and 6 bases lay outside the gene matches. The CDR3 is 12 residues long. Germline V CDR1 and CDR2: MDHEN, SYDVKM. The CDR3 DNA reads TGTGCCAGCAGGCTAGCGGGTTTTAAGCAGTTCTTC. As protein: CASRLAGFKQFF.

This rearrangement joins TRBV6-5 to TRBJ1-5; D gene uncertain. Trimming pared 0 bases from V and 8 bases from J, leaving 11 bases between. CDR3 length equals 14 residues. CDR1 is MNHEY, CDR2 SVGAGI, per germline. The CDR3 protein is CASSYSSGGKPQHF. In nucleotides, the CDR3 is TGTGCCAGCAGTTACTCGAGCGGCGGGAAGCCCCAGCATTTT.